These 5 T cell receptor beta chains came from one sample sequenced in a study of cytomegalovirus exposure and HLA in healthy donors. Profiled with immunoSEQ multiplex PCR; TCRdb holds only in-frame clones, not every one. The sample has about 44,000 clones; 80% to 95% are singletons. The source material was PBMCs. The receptors come from a woman aged 18-29 years in good health and CMV-seronegative.

The chain is built from TRBV15 and TRBJ1-4; no clear D. Germline V CDR1 and CDR2: LNHNV, YYDKDF (reference sequence). V lost 8 bases and J lost 8, with 18 bases in between. The CDR3 covers 14 residues. CDR3 protein: CATAFEVDEEKLFF. For the CDR3, the DNA is TGTGCCACCGCATTCGAAGTCGATGAGGAAAAACTGTTTTTT.

J is TRBJ2-2 and V is TRBV27, with 9 bases matching TRBD1. This CDR3 has 16 amino acids. The V gene's germline CDR1 is MNHEY and CDR2 SMNVEV (reference sequence). Trimming took 7 bases from V and 5 from J; bases not matched to a gene: 11. The DNA for the CDR3 is TGTGCCAGCACAAAACTGGACAGGGGTGGAACCGGGGAGCTGTTTTTT. This sequence encodes CASTKLDRGGTGELFF.

V gene TRBV5-1 combines with J gene TRBJ2-5; 8 bases fit TRBD2. With 0 bases clipped from V and 5 bases from J, the junction kept 6 bases outside the gene matches. Germline CDR1 reads SGHRS; CDR2 reads YFSETQ. The CDR3 is 15 amino acids. CDR3: CASSLVAGNLETQYF. The CDR3 nucleotides are TGCGCCAGCAGCTTGGTAGCGGGGAACCTTGAGACCCAGTACTTC.

The chain is built from TRBV28 and TRBJ2-3; possible D gene TRBD2, 5 bases. The CDR3 extends over 15 amino acids. Trimming shortened V by 3 bases and J by 4 bases, and 14 bases separated the two germline ends. Per germline, CDR1 MDHEN and CDR2 SYDVKM. CDR3 protein: CASSLTPGRADTQYF. CDR3 DNA sequence: TGTGCCAGCAGTTTGACCCCCGGGCGGGCAGATACGCAGTATTTT.

This chain links TRBV28 with TRBJ1-1; D call uncertain. Germline V CDR1 and CDR2: MDHEN, SYDVKM. The V and J ends lost 4 bases and 4 bases respectively, with 10 bases between them. CDR3 length: 13 residues. CDR3 in amino acids: CASSSPLPTEAFF. The CDR3 nucleotides are TGTGCCAGCAGTTCCCCACTCCCCACTGAAGCTTTCTTT.